This T cell receptor beta chain is from a study of cytomegalovirus exposure and HLA in healthy donors. Study-wide points: Listed as cytomegalovirus-associated were 150 to 200 TCR beta chains.

The CDR3 is 14 residues long. The V end lost 2 bases, the J end lost 8 bases, and 12 bases lay between the germline ends. Germline V gene sequence: CDR1 KGHSH, CDR2 LQKENI. Libraries were prepared by immunoSEQ multiplex PCR; TCRdb keeps only in-frame clonotypes and omits some of them. The table records about 330,000 clones, 87% of them present only once. About this clone: Its antigen remains unknown.

This TCR was sampled from a young woman in good health and CMV-seropositive. The sample was PBMCs. The rearrangement uses TRBV18 and TRBJ1-4; D is unresolved. The CDR3 loop is CASSPSTKGEKLFF. CDR3 sequence (DNA): TGTGCCAGCTCACCAAGCACCAAAGGAGAAAAACTGTTTTTT. Combining the CDR3 with reference TRBV18 and TRBJ1-4 gives the whole variable domain NAGVMQNPRHLVRRRGQEARLRCSPMKGHSHVYWYRQLPEEGLKFMVYLQKENIIDESGMPKERFSAEFPKEGPSILRIQQVVRGDSAAYFCASSPSTKGEKLFFGSGTQLSVL.